What follows describes a single TCR beta chain. Its antigen is unidentified. Construction of the TCRbeta library involved unique molecular identifiers. A single record per CDR3 protein comes from TCRdb applying MiXCR to the PCR reads. The sample contains 100,000 or so distinct CDR3 sequences, under 25% of which appear only once. CDR3 length: 13 residues. Germline V gene lookup returns CDR1 SEHNR and CDR2 FQNEAQ (reference sequence). Trimming shortened V by 2 bases and J by 1 base, and 5 bases separated the two germline ends. The data stem from a study of T-cell reconstitution after alpha-beta-depleted transplantation in children. Study-level findings and limits: Several hundred expanded graft clones reportedly supplied alpha-beta T cells about two months after transplant. Recipient T cells and thymic progenitors that survived gave rise to the high TCRbeta diversity observed at day 60 in some patients. Fresh T-cell production supplied most of the T-cell counts and diversity seen one year after transplant.

V is TRBV7-9 and J is TRBJ1-1; D call uncertain. The specimen comprised PBMCs, sampled before TCRalphabeta/CD19-depleted stem cell transplant. This TCR was sampled from a boy aged 2-9 years with acute lymphoblastic leukemia, due to receive a stem cell transplant. The CDR3 sequence is CASSLKQNTEAFF. CDR3 sequence (DNA): TGTGCCAGCAGCTTAAAACAGAACACTGAAGCTTTCTTT.